This entry lists 32 T cell receptor beta chains sequenced from one sample in a study of T cells in Graves' hyperthyroidism and ophthalmopathy (dated by TCRdb to the late 2010s). Library method: multiplex PCR. The sequencing machine was an Illumina HiSeq 2000. Amplification of TCR beta CDR3 regions was carried out from RNA transcripts. A first-round RT-PCR of the TCR CDR3 used the HTBI primer set with the Qiagen OneStep RT-PCR kit. TCRdb reanalyzed the raw reads on its own, using fastp at Q25 for trimming and MiXCR for clone calling, and kept in-frame beta chains. Merged by CDR3 protein, the rows form single entries marked with the most common genes and DNA. This sample lists roughly 180,000 distinct CDR3 sequences; 9.4% were detected once. The ten largest clones capture over 20% of the sample. Sequencing used blood. The receptors shown here come from a woman younger than 35 with Graves' hyperthyroidism that later progressed to Graves' ophthalmopathy.

This sequence joins TRBV2 and TRBJ2-7, with unresolved D. There are 14 residues in the CDR3. The ends were cut back, 6 bases at V and 0 bases at J, with 12 bases in the middle. Germline loops: CDR1 SNHLY, CDR2 FYNNEI. The CDR3 bases are TGTGCCAGCAGGATGGTCCTCACCTCCTACGAGCAGTACTTC. It codes for CASRMVLTSYEQYF.

Many counts were recorded for this clonotype. This chain links TRBV20-1 with TRBJ2-7; 7 bases are a match to TRBD2. The junction had 9 bases not matched to a gene; V was cut back by 6 bases and J by 1 base. The CDR3 loop spans 14 amino acids. The V gene's germline CDR1 is DFQATT and CDR2 SNEGSKA (reference sequence). CDR3 amino acids: CSATTSAQSYEQYF. CDR3 DNA sequence: TGCAGTGCAACAACTAGCGCCCAATCCTACGAGCAGTACTTC.

In this sample, this clonotype turned up many times. The genes are TRBV7-9 and TRBJ1-2, with D unclear. Germline lookup yields CDR1 SEHNR and CDR2 FQNEAQ (reference sequence). Trimming took 7 bases from V and 1 from J, leaving 10 bases between them. This CDR3 is built from 13 residues. CDR3 residues: CASTIGNNYGYTF. The CDR3 coding sequence is TGTGCCAGCACCATAGGCAATAACTATGGCTACACCTTC.

This clonotype was seen a single time. This may stem from a read error, because a much larger clone lies one nucleotide away. This chain connects TRBV28 to TRBJ1-6; D gene unclear. V lost 4 bases and J 10 bases, leaving 8 bases between the germline ends. The CDR3 is made up of 12 amino acids. Germline CDR1 and CDR2: MDHEN and SYDVKM. The DNA of the CDR3 is TGTGCCAGCAGTTCTGGGTTCTCACCCCTCCACTTT. It encodes CASSSGFSPLHF.

This clonotype came up many times. This chain connects TRBV6-1 to TRBJ1-1; D remains ambiguous. The CDR3 has 13 amino acids. CDR1 is MNHNS, CDR2 SASEGT, per germline. The V end lost 8 bases, the J end lost 4 bases, and 14 bases lay between the germline ends. The DNA of the CDR3 is TGTGCCAGCTTTCCGGGGAGGGTCACTGAAGCTTTCTTT. Translating it yields CASFPGRVTEAFF.

Of note for this clonotype: This may stem from a read error, because a much larger clone lies one nucleotide away. The chain is built from TRBV20-1 and TRBJ2-1; 12 bases are shared with TRBD1. Germline assignment: CDR1 DFQATT and CDR2 SNEGSKA (reference sequence). The CDR3 consists of 17 residues. This CDR3 is CSASPGQGAPSYNEQLF. CDR3 in DNA: TGCAGTGCCAGCCCGGGACAGGGGGCGCCGTCCTACAATGAGCAGCTCTTC.

This clonotype has at least ten counts. The CDR3 region has the DNA TGTGCCAGCCGCTTAGGCAGGGTGGGCACTGAAGCTTTCTTT. This sequence encodes CASRLGRVGTEAFF. The J gene is TRBJ1-1, the V gene TRBV27; perhaps TRBD1 as D (5 bases). Trimming left V 8 bases short and J 4 bases short, with 17 bases between. Germline CDR1 reads MNHEY; CDR2 reads SMNVEV (reference sequence). This CDR3 has 14 amino acids.

This clonotype has only a few counts. The chain has TRBV7-6 and TRBJ2-1; 9 nucleotides align to TRBD2. V was pared by 5 bases and J by 7 bases, with 18 bases of the junction left unmatched. The CDR3 runs 18 residues. CDR1 and CDR2 from the germline V gene are SGHVS and FNYEAQ. CDR3 in DNA: TGTGCCAGCAGCCCCAGGGAGACTAGCGGTCCAGAAGGGAATGAGCAGTTCTTC. It yields the protein CASSPRETSGPEGNEQFF. Full variable domain (remainder filled in from reference TRBV7-6 and TRBJ2-1): GAGVSQSPRYKVTKRGQDVALRCDPISGHVSLYWYRQALGQGPEFLTYFNYEAQQDKSGLPNDRFSAERPEGSISTLTIQRTEQRDSAMYRCASSPRETSGPEGNEQFFGPGTRLTVL.

This clonotype was detected ten times or more. This chain uses TRBV12-3 or TRBV12-4 with TRBJ1-5; no clear D gene. Trimming cost V 3 bases and J 0 bases, with 15 bases left between them. CDR3 size: 17 residues. The CDR3 reads CASSFVGLGYSNQPQHF. The CDR3 nucleotides are TGTGCCAGCAGTTTTGTAGGGCTAGGGTATAGCAATCAGCCCCAGCATTTT.

The V gene is TRBV19, the J gene TRBJ2-1; the D call may be TRBD1 or TRBD2 (7 bases each). This CDR3 contains 14 residues. The V end was cut by 6 bases, the J end by 5 bases, with 14 bases between. The germline gives CDR1 LNHDA, CDR2 SQIVND (reference sequence). CDR3 nucleotides: TGTGCCAGTAGACGGGCAGGGGGGGACAATGAGCAGTTCTTC. Translated, it gives CASRRAGGDNEQFF. Based on the CDR3 plus reference TRBV19 and TRBJ2-1, the full variable domain is DGGITQSPKYLFRKEGQNVTLSCEQNLNHDAMYWYRQDPGQGLRLIYYSQIVNDFQKGDIAEGYSVSREKKESFPLTVTSAQKNPTAFYLCASRRAGGDNEQFFGPGTRLTVL.

This clonotype has a count of ten or more. The rearrangement links TRBV28 to TRBJ1-1; D remains unclear. The ends were cut back, 8 bases at V and 7 bases at J, with 14 bases in the middle. The CDR3 consists of 12 residues. Per germline, CDR1 MDHEN and CDR2 SYDVKM. The CDR3 protein is CASQTPPFEAFF. The CDR3 DNA reads TGTGCCAGCCAGACCCCACCCTTTGAAGCTTTCTTT.

This clonotype was recorded many times. The CDR3, as DNA: TGTGCCAGCAAAGGACAGCTGAACACTGAAGCTTTCTTT. This translates into CASKGQLNTEAFF. The chain joins TRBV6-1 to TRBJ1-1; the D gene is possibly TRBD1 (6 bases). Germline V gene sequence: CDR1 MNHNS, CDR2 SASEGT. The V end was cut by 7 bases, the J end by 0 bases, with 9 bases between. This CDR3 region has 13 residues.

The chain combines TRBV19 with TRBJ2-2; 9 bases line up with TRBD2. Trimming at V came to 4 bases and at J to 7 bases, leaving 10 bases not matched to a gene. The germline V gene encodes CDR1 LNHDA and CDR2 SQIVND (reference sequence). The CDR3 spans 16 residues. CDR3 in DNA: TGTGCCAGTAGTACCCCTGGCGGGAGGGCCGTCGGGGAGCTGTTTTTT. Translation: CASSTPGGRAVGELFF.

Ten or more counts support this clonotype. The chain has TRBV6-5 and TRBJ1-2; 7 bases are shared with TRBD1. The J segment lost 7 bases and the V segment lost 0 bases, leaving 11 bases of the junction unmatched. Germline CDR1 is MNHEY and CDR2 is SVGAGI. The CDR3 is 16 amino acids. The CDR3 nucleotides are TGTGCCAGCAGTTACTCATCAGGGGGAGTCAGTGGTGGCTACACCTTC. Translated, it gives CASSYSSGGVSGGYTF.

This chain joins TRBV7-9 and TRBJ2-3; possible D gene TRBD2, 5 bases. The V gene's germline CDR1 is SEHNR and CDR2 FQNEAQ (reference sequence). V was trimmed by 0 bases and J by 6 bases, leaving 7 bases between them. There are 13 residues in the CDR3. CDR3 bases: TGTGCCAGCAGCTTAGCGACTACCGATACGCAGTATTTT. It is translated as CASSLATTDTQYF. The whole variable domain, remainder taken from reference TRBV7-9 and TRBJ2-3, is DTGVSQNPRHKITKRGQNVTFRCDPISEHNRLYWYRQTLGQGPEFLTYFQNEAQLEKSRLLSDRFSAERPKGSFSTLEIQRTEQGDSAMYLCASSLATTDTQYFGPGTRLTVL.

This clonotype was counted at least ten times. A junction boundary mismatches the germline segment, possibly from a read error. The V and J genes are TRBV12-3 or TRBV12-4 and TRBJ2-7; 7 nucleotides line up with TRBD1. The CDR3 has 14 amino acids. Here the CDR3 DNA reads TGTGCCAGCAGTCACCGGGACAGCTCCTTCGAGCAGTACTTC. Amino acid sequence: CASSHRDSSFEQYF.

The CDR3 here is CSVDGIQQETQYF. The CDR3 DNA sequence: TGCAGCGTTGACGGGATTCAACAAGAGACCCAGTACTTC. V and J are TRBV29-1 and TRBJ2-5; D possibly corresponds to TRBD2 (5 bases). Per germline, CDR1 SQVTM and CDR2 ANQGSEA. The V gene lost 3 bases and the J gene lost 2 bases, with 10 bases spanning the gap. This CDR3 comprises 13 residues.

This clonotype has at least ten counts. The chain recombines TRBV20-1 with TRBJ2-1; TRBD1 matches 7 bases. Germline lookup yields CDR1 DFQATT and CDR2 SNEGSKA (reference sequence). V lost 4 bases to trimming and J lost 0 bases; unmatched junction nucleotides: 6. This CDR3 spans 15 amino acids. The CDR3 spells CSAKMTGISYNEQFF. The CDR3, as DNA: TGCAGTGCTAAGATGACAGGGATCTCCTACAATGAGCAGTTCTTC.

This clonotype was counted only a few times. A single base separates this from a much larger clone, so it may be a read error. This likely comes from a read error, as the CDR3 has no conserved phenylalanine or tryptophan at its end. The chain recombines TRBV20-1 with TRBJ2-1; D not certain. Germline-derived CDR1 and CDR2 are DFQATT and SNEGSKA (reference sequence). This CDR3 comprises 13 residues. The V gene lost 6 bases and the J gene lost 1 base, with 10 bases spanning the gap. DNA of the CDR3: TGCAGTGCCGGACCATGGTCCTACAATGAGCAGTTCCTC. This sequence encodes CSAGPWSYNEQFL.

This clonotype was recorded at least ten times. V usage is TRBV6-1 and J usage is TRBJ2-5; the D call may be TRBD1 or TRBD2 (5 bases each). The CDR3 is 16 amino acids. Germline V gene sequence: CDR1 MNHNS, CDR2 SASEGT. V lost 5 bases and J lost 5, with 21 bases in between. CDR3 DNA sequence: TGTGCCAGCAGTTCAAACCGGGGCCGGAGACAGGAGACCCAGTACTTC. Translation: CASSSNRGRRQETQYF.

This clonotype came up a few times. J is TRBJ2-1 and V is TRBV19; TRBD2 matches at 7 bases. The CDR3 runs to 17 residues. Per germline, CDR1 LNHDA and CDR2 SQIVND (reference sequence). Trimming at V came to 0 bases and at J to 6 bases, leaving 11 bases not matched to a gene. Here the CDR3 reads CASSIDNRLALRNEQFF. The CDR3 nucleotides are TGTGCCAGTAGTATAGATAATAGACTAGCCCTCCGCAATGAGCAGTTCTTC.

This clonotype has ten or more counts. The chain couples TRBV20-1 to TRBJ1-4, with TRBD1 matching 7 bases. V lost 5 bases to trimming and J lost 7 bases; unmatched junction nucleotides: 7. The CDR3 covers 13 residues. Germline V gene data show CDR1 as DFQATT and CDR2 as SNEGSKA (reference sequence). CDR3 in amino acids: CSAPAGGSEKLFF. The CDR3 DNA sequence: TGCAGTGCTCCGGCAGGGGGTAGTGAAAAACTGTTTTTT.

This clonotype was seen more than once but under ten times. The rearrangement links TRBV9 to TRBJ2-2; TRBD2 matches 8 bases. After removal of 7 bases from V and 7 bases from J, the junction contained 9 bases not matched to a gene. CDR3 length: 14 amino acids. Germline CDR1 and CDR2: SGDLS and YYNGEE. The CDR3 DNA is TGTGCCAGCGGCACCCGGACTAGCAACGGGGAGCTGTTTTTT. As protein: CASGTRTSNGELFF.

The CDR3 DNA sequence: TGTGCCAGCAGCTTGGAGTTGGGACTAGCGGGGTACACAGATACGCAGTATTTT. As protein: CASSLELGLAGYTDTQYF. The chain joins TRBV7-8 to TRBJ2-3, with TRBD2 identical over 13 bases. Germline CDR1 and CDR2: SGHVS and FQNEAQ. V shed 3 bases and J 2 bases; nucleotides not matched to a gene: 8. This CDR3 has 18 amino acids.

This clonotype was seen more than once but under ten times. The chain uses TRBV9 and TRBJ2-3, with 11 bases fitting TRBD2. With V trimmed by 4 bases and J by 2 bases, 6 bases remained unmatched. Looked up from germline, CDR1 is SGDLS and CDR2 is YYNGEE. The CDR3 is made up of 16 amino acids. The CDR3 region is CASSISGGADTDTQYF. CDR3 DNA sequence: TGTGCCAGCAGCATTAGCGGGGGGGCGGACACAGATACGCAGTATTTT.

This clonotype has a handful of counts. The chain is built from TRBV7-8 and TRBJ2-1, with D possibly TRBD2 on 6 matching bases. Between the trimmed V and J ends, which lost 5 bases and 0 bases, there was a span of 8 bases. CDR1 and CDR2 from the germline V gene are SGHVS and FQNEAQ. The CDR3 is 14 residues long. CDR3 in amino acids: CASSAGSSYNEQFF. The CDR3 coding sequence is TGTGCCAGCAGCGCGGGGAGCTCCTACAATGAGCAGTTCTTC.

This clonotype was recorded at least ten times. V and J are TRBV14 and TRBJ2-7; D is possibly TRBD2 (6 bases). There are 15 residues in the CDR3. Germline CDR1 SGHDN, CDR2 FVKESK. Trimming cost V 0 bases and J 2 bases, with 11 bases left between them. The DNA for the CDR3 is TGTGCCAGCAGCCAAGATGGGACTGCCGCCTACGAGCAGTACTTC. Residues: CASSQDGTAAYEQYF. The full variable domain, rest sourced from reference TRBV14 and TRBJ2-7, is EAGVTQFPSHSVIEKGQTVTLRCDPISGHDNLYWYRRVMGKEIKFLLHFVKESKQDESGMPNNRFLAERTGGTYSTLKVQPAELEDSGVYFCASSQDGTAAYEQYFGPGTRLTVT.

The chain links TRBV7-9 to TRBJ2-4, with TRBD2 identical over 7 bases. Trimming removed 5 bases from V and 0 bases from J; junction bases left unmatched: 13. The CDR3 runs 18 residues. Germline V gives CDR1 SEHNR, CDR2 FQNEAQ (reference sequence). The CDR3 nucleotides are TGTGCCAGCAGCCACAGCTTAGCGGGTGGGGTAGCCAAAAACATTCAGTACTTC. As protein: CASSHSLAGGVAKNIQYF.

This clonotype was observed at least ten times. This sequence joins TRBV7-3 and TRBJ2-3, with D perhaps assigned TRBD1 or TRBD2 (5 bases each). V was cut by 2 bases and J by 4 bases, with 16 bases left in between. The CDR3 is made up of 16 amino acids. CDR1 SGHTA and CDR2 FQGTGA come from the germline V gene. The CDR3 nucleotides read TGTGCCAGCAGCTTAGGCCTCGGCCTGGGGGCAGATACGCAGTATTTT. This codes for CASSLGLGLGADTQYF.

This clonotype was detected many times. This chain joins TRBV6-2 or TRBV6-3 and TRBJ1-1; 7 bases align to TRBD1. Unmatched junction bases numbered 9, after V lost 6 bases and J lost 5 bases. This CDR3 has 14 residues. The germline V gene has CDR1 MNHEY and CDR2 SVGEGT. The CDR3 reads CASRSTGEGTEAFF. The DNA of the CDR3 is TGTGCCAGCAGGTCCACAGGGGAGGGGACTGAAGCTTTCTTT.

This clonotype was seen ten or more times. The chain links TRBV3-1 to TRBJ2-3; no definite D call. Looked up from germline, CDR1 is LGHDT and CDR2 is YNNKEL (reference sequence). This CDR3 comprises 16 residues. V gave up 3 bases and J gave up 5 bases, with 18 bases separating them. CDR3 sequence: CASSHASRLVGDTQYF. The CDR3 nucleotides read TGTGCCAGCAGCCACGCCTCCCGGCTAGTTGGAGATACGCAGTATTTT.

A few counts support this clonotype. This rearrangement joins TRBV5-8 to TRBJ2-1; 7 bases align to TRBD2. Germline-derived CDR1 and CDR2 are SGHTS and YDEGEE. V shed 4 bases and J 4 bases; nucleotides not matched to a gene: 8. The CDR3 length is 15 residues. The CDR3 nucleotides are TGTGCCAGCAGCCTGGGGACTACGATATACAATGAGCAGTTCTTC. Protein: CASSLGTTIYNEQFF. Complete variable domain (other parts from reference TRBV5-8 and TRBJ2-1): EAGVTQSPTHLIKTRGQQATLRCSPISGHTSVYWYQQALGLGLQFLLWYDEGEERNRGNFPPRFSGRQFPNYSSELNVNALELEDSALYLCASSLGTTIYNEQFFGPGTRLTVL.